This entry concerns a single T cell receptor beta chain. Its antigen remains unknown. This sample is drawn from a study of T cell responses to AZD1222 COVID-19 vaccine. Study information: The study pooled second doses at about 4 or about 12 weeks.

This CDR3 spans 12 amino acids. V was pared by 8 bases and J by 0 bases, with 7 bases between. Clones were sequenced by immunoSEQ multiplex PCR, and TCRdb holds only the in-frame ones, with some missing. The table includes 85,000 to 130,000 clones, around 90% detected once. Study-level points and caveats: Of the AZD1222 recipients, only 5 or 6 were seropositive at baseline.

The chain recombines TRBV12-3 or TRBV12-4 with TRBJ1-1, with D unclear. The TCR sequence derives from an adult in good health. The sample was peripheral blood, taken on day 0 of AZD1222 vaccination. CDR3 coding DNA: TGTGCCAGCGGACGGTTGAACACTGAAGCTTTCTTT. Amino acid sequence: CASGRLNTEAFF.